Included here is one T cell receptor (beta chain) sequence, with context. What it recognizes is unknown. The junction does not match germline at one end; this may be a read error. The sample is drawn from a study of T cell responses to AZD1222 COVID-19 vaccine. Study-wide points: Repertoire sampling occurred only after the peak T cell response. Two doses of AZD1222 preceded a rise in Spike-specific TCR breadth and depth. Clonal diversity was possibly underestimated; the donors were predominantly white British and more often female. Among vaccine-associated CD4 TCRs, coverage spanned spike, with dominance at 160-218 and 743-854.

Per the germline V gene, CDR1 is MNHNS and CDR2 is SASEGT. The CDR3 length is 13 residues. Repertoires were generated with immunoSEQ multiplex PCR, while TCRdb's copy carries only in-frame clones and drops some. This table holds about 130,000 clones, 75% to 90% found once. The J gene is TRBJ2-1, the V gene TRBV6-1; no clear D gene. Sequenced material: peripheral blood, taken on day 0 of AZD1222 vaccination. The source is an adult in good health. CDR3 sequence reads: CASREGNGDEQFF. CDR3 DNA sequence: TGTGCCAGCAGGGAAGGGAATGGCGATGAGCAGTTCTTC.